Listed below are T cell receptor beta chains from one sample, sequenced in a study of shared clonotypes between healthy human individuals. Sequencing used immunoSEQ multiplex PCR; TCRdb keeps in-frame clones, though not all of them. The table shows 2,100,000 or so clones, with around 95% occurring only once. The sequenced sample was naive CD4+ T cells sorted from blood. The receptors come from a man younger than 35 in good health. Each CDR3 is given with its conserved first and last residue. The D gene is left open where the match is weak. Size tells how often a clone was seen (once, few, many) or the class of an expanded clone, and some rows leave it out.

TRBV27	TRBD2	TRBJ2-7	NA	CASSSTSGSGYEQYF	TGTGCCAGCAGTTCGACTAGCGGGAGTGGATACGAGCAGTACTTC
TRBV7-2	NA	TRBJ2-7	NA	CASSQPADLREQYF	TGTGCCAGCAGTCAACCAGCGGACCTACGCGAGCAGTACTTC
TRBV5-1	NA	TRBJ2-3	NA	CASSLVGATDTQYF	TGCGCCAGCAGCTTGGTAGGGGCCACAGATACGCAGTATTTT
TRBV30	NA	TRBJ1-6	NA	CAWSIRQGYNSPLHF	TGTGCCTGGAGTATTCGGCAGGGTTACAATTCACCCCTCCACTTT
TRBV5-1	TRBD1	TRBJ1-1	NA	CASSIPTGDTEAFF	TGCGCCAGCAGCATTCCGACAGGGGACACTGAAGCTTTCTTT
TRBV6-4	NA	TRBJ2-7	NA	CASSDERIGGTYEQYF	TGTGCCAGCAGTGACGAACGAATAGGGGGGACCTACGAGCAGTACTTC
TRBV10-3	NA	TRBJ2-7	NA	CAISDYDGSYEQYF	TGTGCCATCAGTGACTATGACGGGTCCTACGAGCAGTACTTC
TRBV9	NA	TRBJ2-1	NA	CASSVLSVSPEQFF	TGTGCCAGCAGCGTATTGAGCGTGAGCCCTGAGCAGTTCTTC
TRBV18	TRBD1	TRBJ2-2	NA	CASSPGQGTGELFF	TGTGCCAGCTCACCGGGACAGGGGACCGGGGAGCTGTTTTTT
TRBV10-3	NA	TRBJ2-7	NA	CAIRQPGLGEQYF	TGTGCCATCAGGCAGCCGGGGCTGGGGGAGCAGTACTTC
TRBV2	NA	TRBJ1-2	NA	CASKLDSHPVGYTF	TGTGCCAGCAAACTCGACAGCCATCCGGTTGGCTACACCTTC
TRBV7-8	TRBD2	TRBJ2-1	NA	CASSLARVAGGQVSSYNEQFF	TGTGCCAGCAGCTTAGCGCGGGTAGCGGGGGGCCAGGTTAGCTCCTACAATGAGCAGTTCTTC
TRBV18	NA	TRBJ2-1	NA	CASSPQFETLGTYDNEQFF	TGTGCCAGCTCACCACAATTCGAAACTCTCGGGACGTATGACAATGAGCAGTTCTTC
TRBV5-6	NA	TRBJ2-2	NA	CASSLVPNTGELFF	TGTGCCAGCAGCTTGGTCCCGAACACCGGGGAGCTGTTTTTT
TRBV5-6	NA	TRBJ1-2	NA	CASSQRELGYTF	TGTGCCAGCAGCCAGAGGGAACTGGGCTACACCTTC
TRBV7-9	TRBD1	TRBJ1-2	NA	CASSSGQGNYGYTF	TGTGCCAGCAGCTCCGGACAGGGAAACTATGGCTACACCTTC
TRBV6-6	NA	TRBJ2-7	once	CASSYPNTGTREQYF	TGTGCCAGCAGTTACCCGAATACAGGGACACGCGAGCAGTACTTC
TRBV19	NA	TRBJ2-7	NA	CASSPPTRHYEQYF	TGTGCCAGTAGCCCACCCACGCGGCATTACGAGCAGTACTTC
TRBV11-3	NA	TRBJ2-3	NA	CASSLQGPAGDTQYF	TGTGCCAGCAGCTTGCAGGGTCCAGCGGGAGATACGCAGTATTTT
TRBV10-3	TRBD1	TRBJ2-7	NA	CAISSGGTGEQYF	TGTGCCATCAGTTCAGGGGGCACGGGCGAGCAGTACTTC
TRBV12-5	NA	TRBJ1-2	NA	CASGLAGDSGTSGYTF	TGTGCTAGTGGTTTGGCCGGGGACTCGGGGACGTCTGGCTACACCTTC
TRBV4-2	NA	TRBJ2-4	NA	CASSQDSGPNIQYF	TGTGCCAGCAGCCAAGATTCGGGGCCAAACATTCAGTACTTC
TRBV6-5	NA	TRBJ1-1	NA	CASSYSGTASTEAFF	TGTGCCAGCAGTTACTCCGGGACTGCCTCCACTGAAGCTTTCTTT
TRBV27	TRBD1	TRBJ1-2	NA	CASSLRTGGLSGYTF	TGTGCCAGCAGTTTACGTACAGGGGGACTTTCTGGCTACACCTTC
TRBV5-1	NA	TRBJ1-2	NA	CASSLAGDMPGGYTF	TGCGCCAGCAGCTTGGCCGGGGACATGCCCGGCGGCTACACCTTC
TRBV4-1	TRBD2	TRBJ2-7	NA	CASSRGLAEIYEQYF	TGCGCCAGCAGCCGGGGACTAGCGGAGATCTACGAGCAGTACTTC
TRBV19	NA	TRBJ1-6	NA	CASSDHGNSPLHF	TGTGCCAGTAGTGACCATGGGAATTCACCCCTCCACTTT
TRBV7-8	TRBD1	TRBJ2-7	NA	CASSPTGVSHEQYF	TGTGCCAGCAGCCCGACAGGGGTTAGCCACGAGCAGTACTTC
TRBV9	NA	TRBJ1-4	NA	CASSPRLGQINEKLFF	TGTGCCAGCAGCCCACGCTTAGGGCAGATTAATGAAAAACTGTTTTTT
TRBV29-1	NA	TRBJ2-5	NA	CSVPPSRGLQETQYF	TGCAGCGTTCCCCCTTCTAGGGGCCTCCAAGAGACCCAGTACTTC
TRBV18	NA	TRBJ1-6	NA	CASSPSGESPLHF	TGTGCCAGCTCACCATCGGGGGAATCACCCCTCCACTTT